This is a list of T cell receptor beta chains from one sample in a study of regulatory T cells in long-lasting Graves disease. Using its own MiXCR run on the multiplex PCR reads, TCRdb lists one record per CDR3 protein. Of about 290,000 distinct CDR3 sequences listed, under 25% were seen once; the top ten hold 56%. The input for sequencing was peripheral blood mononuclear cells (PBMCs), taken when the disease was refractory, from a patient treated with antithyroid drugs. The receptors originated from a female donor with Graves disease. Each CDR3 is given with its conserved first and last residue. The order of the fields is CDR3 length, J gene, V gene, D gene, clone size, CDR3 DNA, CDR3 protein. A D gene is named only where the DNA matches it firmly. Some rows have no size entry. The others give once, few or many, or a class for an expanded clone.

CDR3 length: 14
J gene: TRBJ2-1
V gene: TRBV19
D gene: NA
clone size: once
CDR3 DNA: TGTGCCGGTACCTCTCAGGCGTCCTACAATGAGCAGTTCTTC
CDR3 protein: CAGTSQASYNEQFF

CDR3 length: 16
J gene: TRBJ2-2
V gene: TRBV6-5
D gene: NA
clone size: NA
CDR3 DNA: TGTGCCAGCAGTTCAACTTACGTCAGGGTCACCGGGGAGCTGTTTTTT
CDR3 protein: CASSSTYVRVTGELFF

CDR3 length: 14
J gene: TRBJ2-7
V gene: TRBV12-3/TRBV12-4
D gene: NA
clone size: NA
CDR3 DNA: TGTACCAGCAGTTTAGAGGATGGTAGCGCCGCGCAGTACTTC
CDR3 protein: CTSSLEDGSAAQYF

CDR3 length: 13
J gene: TRBJ2-3
V gene: TRBV28
D gene: NA
clone size: NA
CDR3 DNA: TGTGCCAGCAGTGGTAGGGGCCCCGGTACGCAGTATTTT
CDR3 protein: CASSGRGPGTQYF

CDR3 length: 18
J gene: TRBJ2-7
V gene: TRBV12-3/TRBV12-4
D gene: TRBD2
clone size: many
CDR3 DNA: TGTGCCAGCAGTACTGCGACAGTACTAGCGGGAGGTCTCGACGAGCAGTACTTC
CDR3 protein: CASSTATVLAGGLDEQYF

CDR3 length: 15
J gene: TRBJ1-2
V gene: TRBV28
D gene: TRBD1
clone size: NA
CDR3 DNA: TGTGCCAGCAGCTCTACAGGGGGCGGGAACTATGGCTACACCTTC
CDR3 protein: CASSSTGGGNYGYTF

CDR3 length: 14
J gene: TRBJ2-7
V gene: TRBV20-1
D gene: TRBD2
clone size: NA
CDR3 DNA: TGCAGTGCTAGGGAGACTAGCCGACCTGACGAGCAGTACTTC
CDR3 protein: CSARETSRPDEQYF

CDR3 length: 16
J gene: TRBJ1-6
V gene: TRBV11-2
D gene: TRBD1
clone size: many
CDR3 DNA: TGTGCCAGCAGCGGGCGACAGGGCGCCTATAATTCACCCCTCCACTTT
CDR3 protein: CASSGRQGAYNSPLHF

CDR3 length: 17
J gene: TRBJ1-2
V gene: TRBV5-1
D gene: NA
clone size: NA
CDR3 DNA: TGCGCCAGCAGCTTGTTGAGTGGTTTCGGCAGGGACTATGGCTACACCTTC
CDR3 protein: CASSLLSGFGRDYGYTF

CDR3 length: 15
J gene: TRBJ2-2
V gene: TRBV5-1
D gene: TRBD2
clone size: few
CDR3 DNA: TGCGCCAGCAGCCTGACTAGCGGTTACACCGGGGAGCTGTTTTTT
CDR3 protein: CASSLTSGYTGELFF

CDR3 length: 15
J gene: TRBJ2-2
V gene: TRBV7-2
D gene: TRBD2
clone size: NA
CDR3 DNA: TGTGCCAGCAGCCTCCTCGGGAGAGGGAGCGGGGAGCTGCTTTTT
CDR3 protein: CASSLLGRGSGELLF

CDR3 length: 15
J gene: TRBJ2-2
V gene: TRBV10-1
D gene: TRBD2
clone size: NA
CDR3 DNA: TGCGCCAGCACCTTAGCGGGAGGGCCCGCCGGGGAGCTGTTTTTT
CDR3 protein: CASTLAGGPAGELFF

CDR3 length: 17
J gene: TRBJ1-1
V gene: TRBV28
D gene: TRBD1
clone size: many
CDR3 DNA: TGTGCCAGCACCCAAGATCCGGGACAGGTACTCCATAGTGAAGCTTTCTTT
CDR3 protein: CASTQDPGQVLHSEAFF

CDR3 length: 13
J gene: TRBJ2-2
V gene: TRBV3-1
D gene: NA
clone size: many
CDR3 DNA: TGTGCCAGCAGCCAGTCGAACACCGGGGAGCTGTTTTTT
CDR3 protein: CASSQSNTGELFF

CDR3 length: 13
J gene: TRBJ2-7
V gene: TRBV4-1
D gene: NA
clone size: NA
CDR3 DNA: TGCGCCAGCAGCCACCCTGGACGCTACGAGCAGTACTTC
CDR3 protein: CASSHPGRYEQYF

CDR3 length: 18
J gene: TRBJ2-7
V gene: TRBV28
D gene: TRBD2
clone size: many
CDR3 DNA: TGTGCCAGCACCAGCAGAGGACAGACGGGACTAGCGGGATACGAGCAGTACTTC
CDR3 protein: CASTSRGQTGLAGYEQYF

CDR3 length: 13
J gene: TRBJ2-1
V gene: TRBV18
D gene: NA
clone size: few
CDR3 DNA: TGTGCCAGCTCACCACAGTTAGGGACGGAGCAGTTCTTC
CDR3 protein: CASSPQLGTEQFF

CDR3 length: 15
J gene: TRBJ2-7
V gene: TRBV5-1
D gene: TRBD1
clone size: NA
CDR3 DNA: TGCGCCAGCAGCGGCTCCGGGACAGCCTCCTACGAGCAGTACTTC
CDR3 protein: CASSGSGTASYEQYF

CDR3 length: 13
J gene: TRBJ2-7
V gene: TRBV5-1
D gene: NA
clone size: NA
CDR3 DNA: TGCGCCAGCAGCTCCCAGACGACCTACGAGCAGTACTTC
CDR3 protein: CASSSQTTYEQYF

CDR3 length: 15
J gene: TRBJ2-5
V gene: TRBV11-2
D gene: TRBD1
clone size: many
CDR3 DNA: TGTGCCAGCAGCTTTAATCTGGACAGGCAAGAGACCCAGTACTTC
CDR3 protein: CASSFNLDRQETQYF

CDR3 length: 13
J gene: TRBJ1-5
V gene: TRBV19
D gene: NA
clone size: NA
CDR3 DNA: TGTGCCAGTAGCCTACAGCTAAATCAGCCCCAGCATTTT
CDR3 protein: CASSLQLNQPQHF

CDR3 length: 13
J gene: TRBJ1-2
V gene: TRBV10-3
D gene: NA
clone size: NA
CDR3 DNA: TGCGCCATCCGAGACAGGCCGGACTATGGCTACACCTTC
CDR3 protein: CAIRDRPDYGYTF

CDR3 length: 16
J gene: TRBJ2-4
V gene: TRBV28
D gene: TRBD1
clone size: few
CDR3 DNA: TGTGCCATCGGGCAGGTGGGACAGGGGGCCAAAAACATTCAGTACTTC
CDR3 protein: CAIGQVGQGAKNIQYF

CDR3 length: 14
J gene: TRBJ1-5
V gene: TRBV12-3/TRBV12-4
D gene: NA
clone size: many
CDR3 DNA: TGTGCCAGCAGTTTATCAGTTTGGGGTGAGCCCCAGCATTTT
CDR3 protein: CASSLSVWGEPQHF

CDR3 length: 14
J gene: TRBJ2-1
V gene: TRBV7-9
D gene: TRBD2
clone size: NA
CDR3 DNA: TGTGCCAGCAGCTTCCGGACTAGCGATAATGAGCAGTTCTTC
CDR3 protein: CASSFRTSDNEQFF

CDR3 length: 15
J gene: TRBJ2-7
V gene: TRBV7-8
D gene: TRBD2
clone size: NA
CDR3 DNA: TGTGCCAGCAGCTTAAAGCGGGAGGTCTACTACGAGCAGTACTTC
CDR3 protein: CASSLKREVYYEQYF

CDR3 length: 15
J gene: TRBJ2-7
V gene: TRBV20-1
D gene: NA
clone size: many
CDR3 DNA: TGCAGTGCTAGAGATCCCCTAGGACTTACCTACGAGCAGTACTTC
CDR3 protein: CSARDPLGLTYEQYF

CDR3 length: 18
J gene: TRBJ2-7
V gene: TRBV28
D gene: TRBD2
clone size: few
CDR3 DNA: TGTGCCAGCAGTTCCGCGGGACTAGCGGGAGGGCCTGGGTACGAGCAGTACTTC
CDR3 protein: CASSSAGLAGGPGYEQYF

CDR3 length: 10
J gene: TRBJ2-7
V gene: TRBV2
D gene: NA
clone size: many
CDR3 DNA: TGTGCCAGCATGTCGGTCTCTCCCCACTTC
CDR3 protein: CASMSVSPHF

CDR3 length: 14
J gene: TRBJ1-1
V gene: TRBV20-1
D gene: NA
clone size: many
CDR3 DNA: TGCAGTGCTAGAGACGCCAGGACGAACACTGAAGCTTTCTTT
CDR3 protein: CSARDARTNTEAFF

CDR3 length: 14
J gene: TRBJ2-7
V gene: TRBV11-2
D gene: NA
clone size: many
CDR3 DNA: TGTGCCAGCAGCGCGGGACCGCTCTCCTACGAGCAGTACTTC
CDR3 protein: CASSAGPLSYEQYF

CDR3 length: 15
J gene: TRBJ2-3
V gene: TRBV7-2
D gene: NA
clone size: NA
CDR3 DNA: TGTGCCAGCAGCTTAGTTAGGGTGGACACAGATACGCAGTATTTT
CDR3 protein: CASSLVRVDTDTQYF

CDR3 length: 14
J gene: TRBJ2-7
V gene: TRBV18
D gene: TRBD1
clone size: many
CDR3 DNA: TGTGCCAGCTCACCGGGACAGGGAAACCTCGAGCAGTACTTC
CDR3 protein: CASSPGQGNLEQYF

CDR3 length: 14
J gene: TRBJ1-3
V gene: TRBV20-1
D gene: TRBD1
clone size: NA
CDR3 DNA: TGCAGTGCTAGGGACAGGGAAGGGAGAAACACCATATATTTT
CDR3 protein: CSARDREGRNTIYF

CDR3 length: 13
J gene: TRBJ2-7
V gene: TRBV28
D gene: TRBD1
clone size: many
CDR3 DNA: TGTGCCACCAGGGACAGGATAACCTACGAGCAGTACTTC
CDR3 protein: CATRDRITYEQYF

CDR3 length: 15
J gene: TRBJ2-1
V gene: TRBV10-3
D gene: NA
clone size: many
CDR3 DNA: TGTGCCATCAGGGGATTTGGGAGCTCCTACAATGAGCAGTTCTTC
CDR3 protein: CAIRGFGSSYNEQFF

CDR3 length: 20
J gene: TRBJ2-2
V gene: TRBV12-3/TRBV12-4
D gene: NA
clone size: many
CDR3 DNA: TGTGCCAGCAGCCAAGAAGGGTATTGGGTAGAGGGATTTAACACCGGGGAGCTGTTTTTT
CDR3 protein: CASSQEGYWVEGFNTGELFF

CDR3 length: 14
J gene: TRBJ2-1
V gene: TRBV2
D gene: NA
clone size: NA
CDR3 DNA: TGTGCCAGCAGTGATCAAAGCTCCTACAATGAGCAGCTCTTC
CDR3 protein: CASSDQSSYNEQLF

CDR3 length: 15
J gene: TRBJ2-1
V gene: TRBV7-3
D gene: NA
clone size: NA
CDR3 DNA: TGTGCCAGCAGCTTAGGGGGCGTTGGGAGCAATGAGCAGTTCTTC
CDR3 protein: CASSLGGVGSNEQFF

CDR3 length: 14
J gene: TRBJ2-2
V gene: TRBV5-1
D gene: NA
clone size: NA
CDR3 DNA: TGCGCCAGCAGCTTGGATAGGCGCACCGGGGAGCTGTTTTTT
CDR3 protein: CASSLDRRTGELFF

CDR3 length: 14
J gene: TRBJ1-5
V gene: TRBV19
D gene: NA
clone size: NA
CDR3 DNA: TGTGCCAGTAGTAATACAGCCCAGAGTCAGCCCCAGCATTTT
CDR3 protein: CASSNTAQSQPQHF

CDR3 length: 13
J gene: TRBJ1-5
V gene: TRBV28
D gene: NA
clone size: many
CDR3 DNA: TGTGCCAGCAGTTTTGGGTTCAATCAGCCCCAGCATTTT
CDR3 protein: CASSFGFNQPQHF

CDR3 length: 12
J gene: TRBJ2-7
V gene: TRBV28
D gene: NA
clone size: many
CDR3 DNA: TGTGCCAGCAGTTTACCAATCGGGGAGCAGTACTTC
CDR3 protein: CASSLPIGEQYF

CDR3 length: 15
J gene: TRBJ2-7
V gene: TRBV29-1
D gene: NA
clone size: few
CDR3 DNA: TGCAGCGTTACCCATCCCGGGTCCCCTTTTAACGAGCAGTACTTC
CDR3 protein: CSVTHPGSPFNEQYF

CDR3 length: 18
J gene: TRBJ1-4
V gene: TRBV27
D gene: TRBD1
clone size: NA
CDR3 DNA: TGTGCCAGCAGTTTATCCGGGACAGGGGACGGGCGTGGTGAAAAACTGTTTTTT
CDR3 protein: CASSLSGTGDGRGEKLFF

CDR3 length: 10
J gene: TRBJ1-1
V gene: TRBV2
D gene: NA
clone size: many
CDR3 DNA: TGTGCCAGCTTGGTGAGAGAAGCTTTCTTT
CDR3 protein: CASLVREAFF

CDR3 length: 14
J gene: TRBJ1-2
V gene: TRBV20-1
D gene: NA
clone size: NA
CDR3 DNA: TGCAGTGCTAGGGCCGACACGGACCACTATGGCTACACCTTC
CDR3 protein: CSARADTDHYGYTF

CDR3 length: 13
J gene: TRBJ2-7
V gene: TRBV11-2
D gene: TRBD2
clone size: many
CDR3 DNA: TGTGCCAGCCGGGCGGGAGGGGCCTACGAGCAGTACTTC
CDR3 protein: CASRAGGAYEQYF

CDR3 length: 11
J gene: TRBJ1-3
V gene: TRBV7-9
D gene: NA
clone size: NA
CDR3 DNA: TGTGCCAGCAGCCTGGGGGACACCATATATTTT
CDR3 protein: CASSLGDTIYF